The rows below give T cell receptor beta chains drawn from one sample of a study of somatic mutations in cytotoxic T cells in rheumatoid arthritis. Data came from immunoSEQ multiplex PCR; TCRdb stores just in-frame clones and leaves some out. The sample carries some 4,000 clones, roughly 78% recorded once. Sequenced material: CD8+ T cells sorted from blood. These receptors were taken from a woman aged 55-70 years with rheumatoid arthritis. Both conserved end residues are part of each CDR3. A D gene is named only where the DNA matches it firmly. Clone size is given for some rows only: seen once, a few or many times, or a class if the clone is expanded.

size: -
V: TRBV19
J: TRBJ2-1
D: TRBD1
CDR3: CASSTTGVNEQFF
DNA: TGTGCCAGTAGTACGACAGGGGTCAATGAGCAGTTCTTC

size: -
V: TRBV6-5
J: TRBJ1-5
D: TRBD1
CDR3: CASSYAGTGNQPQHF
DNA: TGTGCCAGCAGTTACGCCGGGACAGGGAATCAGCCCCAGCATTTT

size: -
V: TRBV5-4
J: TRBJ2-3
D: -
CDR3: CASSLSAGVEDTQYF
DNA: TGTGCCAGCAGCTTATCGGCAGGGGTGGAAGATACGCAGTATTTT

size: once
V: TRBV7-8
J: TRBJ1-3
D: -
CDR3: CASSPGSSSGNTIYF
DNA: TGTGCCAGCAGCCCCGGGTCGAGCTCTGGAAACACCATATATTTT

size: -
V: TRBV14
J: TRBJ1-4
D: -
CDR3: CASSQVTGGEKLFF
DNA: TGTGCCAGCAGCCAAGTAACAGGCGGTGAAAAACTGTTTTTT

size: -
V: TRBV4-2
J: TRBJ1-1
D: -
CDR3: CASSQGGVDGNTEAFF
DNA: TGTGCCAGCAGCCAAGGGGGCGTGGACGGAAACACTGAAGCTTTCTTT

size: once
V: TRBV7-8
J: TRBJ2-1
D: TRBD1
CDR3: CASSLAPRDRDLYNEQFF
DNA: TGTGCCAGCAGCTTAGCTCCCCGAGACAGGGACCTTTACAATGAGCAGTTCTTC

size: few
V: TRBV6-1
J: TRBJ2-6
D: -
CDR3: CASGQGGTGANVLTF
DNA: TGTGCCAGCGGGCAGGGTGGAACTGGGGCCAACGTCCTGACTTTC

size: -
V: TRBV7-2
J: TRBJ2-1
D: TRBD2
CDR3: CASSFLAGDDEQFF
DNA: TGTGCCAGCAGCTTCCTAGCGGGGGACGATGAGCAGTTCTTC

size: once
V: TRBV2
J: TRBJ2-3
D: -
CDR3: CASSDDRYTSTDTQYF
DNA: TGTGCCAGCAGTGACGACAGGTATACTAGCACAGATACGCAGTATTTT

size: -
V: TRBV19
J: TRBJ1-5
D: -
CDR3: CASSLQDQPQHF
DNA: TGTGCCAGTAGTCTCCAGGATCAGCCCCAGCATTTT

size: -
V: TRBV7-8
J: TRBJ2-7
D: -
CDR3: CASSLSGADYEQYF
DNA: TGTGCCAGCAGCTTAAGCGGAGCGGACTACGAGCAGTACTTC

size: few
V: TRBV7-9
J: TRBJ2-5
D: -
CDR3: CASSLESVGAVETQYF
DNA: TGTGCCAGCAGCTTAGAATCTGTTGGGGCGGTAGAGACCCAGTACTTC

size: -
V: TRBV16
J: TRBJ2-5
D: TRBD2
CDR3: CASSYTSGGTQYF
DNA: TGTGCCAGCAGCTACACATCGGGGGGGACCCAGTACTTC

size: once
V: TRBV27
J: TRBJ1-2
D: TRBD1
CDR3: CASSPGTGFGYTF
DNA: TGTGCCAGCAGTCCAGGGACAGGGTTTGGCTACACCTTC

size: -
V: TRBV7-2
J: TRBJ1-6
D: -
CDR3: CASSFYPRGSYNSPLHF
DNA: TGTGCCAGCAGCTTCTACCCCCGGGGGTCCTATAATTCACCCCTCCACTTT

size: few
V: TRBV6-4
J: TRBJ2-1
D: TRBD2
CDR3: CARKSPGTRPGWDNEQFF
DNA: TGTGCCAGAAAGAGTCCCGGGACTAGACCGGGATGGGACAATGAGCAGTTCTTC

size: -
V: TRBV7-6
J: TRBJ2-1
D: TRBD2
CDR3: CASSPWTSGGNEQFF
DNA: TGTGCCAGCAGCCCTTGGACTAGCGGGGGGAATGAGCAGTTCTTC

size: -
V: TRBV25-1
J: TRBJ1-6
D: -
CDR3: CASSEYGESYNSPLHF
DNA: TGTGCCAGCAGTGAATACGGAGAGTCCTATAATTCACCCCTCCACTTT

size: -
V: TRBV28
J: TRBJ1-1
D: -
CDR3: CASSYPGPNTEAFF
DNA: TGTGCCAGCAGTTACCCAGGTCCGAACACTGAAGCTTTCTTT

size: -
V: TRBV14
J: TRBJ1-2
D: -
CDR3: CASSQDLPDRAPGYTF
DNA: TGTGCCAGCAGCCAAGATCTACCCGACAGAGCCCCTGGCTACACCTTC

size: -
V: TRBV27
J: TRBJ2-1
D: TRBD2
CDR3: CASSSGTRGFYEQFF
DNA: TGTGCCAGCAGTTCCGGGACTAGGGGGTTTTATGAGCAGTTCTTC

size: few
V: TRBV4-1
J: TRBJ2-4
D: TRBD1
CDR3: CASSQGVTGAGDIQYF
DNA: TGCGCCAGCAGCCAAGGTGTGACAGGGGCCGGGGACATTCAGTACTTC

size: -
V: TRBV5-5
J: TRBJ2-7
D: TRBD1
CDR3: CASSLEWAGQGNEQYF
DNA: TGTGCCAGCAGCTTGGAATGGGCAGGACAGGGTAACGAGCAGTACTTC

size: -
V: TRBV21-1
J: TRBJ2-1
D: -
CDR3: CASSPTTGRVGGAVCSNEQFF
DNA: TGTGCCAGCAGCCCCACGACCGGGCGTGTCGGGGGGGCGGTTTGCAGCAATGAGCAGTTCTTC

size: -
V: TRBV19
J: TRBJ2-1
D: TRBD1
CDR3: CASSIDHRGSYNEQFF
DNA: TGTGCCAGTAGTATAGATCACAGGGGATCCTACAATGAGCAGTTCTTC

size: -
V: TRBV19
J: TRBJ1-6
D: -
CDR3: CASSKDSGDSPLHF
DNA: TGTGCCAGTAGTAAGGACTCGGGGGATTCACCCCTCCACTTT

size: -
V: TRBV6-1
J: TRBJ2-6
D: TRBD1
CDR3: CASSELTGGYSGANVLTF
DNA: TGTGCCAGCAGTGAATTAACAGGGGGTTACTCTGGGGCCAACGTCCTGACTTTC

size: -
V: TRBV11-3
J: TRBJ2-7
D: TRBD1
CDR3: CASSSAGGEQYF
DNA: TGTGCCAGCAGCTCCGCAGGGGGCGAGCAGTACTTC

size: -
V: TRBV6-5
J: TRBJ1-5
D: -
CDR3: CASSYSWREDGQPQHF
DNA: TGTGCCAGCAGTTACTCGTGGCGGGAGGACGGTCAGCCCCAGCATTTT

size: -
V: TRBV2
J: TRBJ2-1
D: TRBD2
CDR3: CASSESGGEQFF
DNA: TGTGCCAGCAGTGAATCGGGAGGCGAGCAGTTCTTC

size: -
V: TRBV27
J: TRBJ2-1
D: TRBD1
CDR3: CASRGTGPYNEQFF
DNA: TGTGCCAGCAGGGGGACAGGCCCCTACAATGAGCAGTTCTTC

size: -
V: TRBV21-1
J: TRBJ1-5
D: -
CDR3: CASSRVMGADGNQPQHF
DNA: TGTGCCAGCAGCAGGGTGATGGGGGCTGATGGCAATCAGCCCCAGCATTTT

size: -
V: TRBV7-9
J: TRBJ1-1
D: -
CDR3: CASSLEPPGTEAFF
DNA: TGTGCCAGCAGCTTGGAACCCCCAGGCACTGAAGCTTTCTTT

size: -
V: TRBV28
J: TRBJ2-6
D: TRBD2
CDR3: CASSILAGGYSGANVLTF
DNA: TGTGCCAGCAGTATACTAGCGGGGGGTTACTCTGGGGCCAACGTCCTGACTTTC

size: -
V: TRBV7-6
J: TRBJ2-2
D: TRBD2
CDR3: CASSRWVSGGASTGELFF
DNA: TGTGCCAGCAGCCGTTGGGTTAGCGGGGGGGCGAGCACCGGGGAGCTGTTTTTT

size: -
V: TRBV11-2
J: TRBJ2-5
D: -
CDR3: CASSLSGQQETQYF
DNA: TGTGCCAGCAGCTTATCGGGTCAGCAAGAGACCCAGTACTTC

size: once
V: TRBV7-9
J: TRBJ2-3
D: TRBD2
CDR3: CASRLSGGDSDTQYF
DNA: TGTGCCAGCAGGTTGAGCGGGGGGGACTCGGATACGCAGTATTTT

size: -
V: TRBV7-8
J: TRBJ2-1
D: TRBD2
CDR3: CASSLLAGAAYNEQFF
DNA: TGTGCCAGCAGCCTCTTAGCGGGGGCGGCCTACAATGAGCAGTTCTTC

size: -
V: TRBV27
J: TRBJ2-3
D: -
CDR3: CASSLSRPDTQYF
DNA: TGTGCCAGCAGTTTATCCCGTCCAGATACGCAGTATTTT

size: -
V: TRBV27
J: TRBJ1-1
D: TRBD1
CDR3: CASSTLRQGLDTEAFF
DNA: TGTGCCAGCAGTACGCTCCGACAGGGGCTCGACACTGAAGCTTTCTTT

size: large
V: TRBV7-8
J: TRBJ1-2
D: -
CDR3: CASSYGSANYGYTF
DNA: TGTGCCAGCAGCTATGGGAGTGCGAACTATGGCTACACCTTC

size: -
V: TRBV12-5
J: TRBJ2-5
D: -
CDR3: CASGLGCPGEQYF
DNA: TGTGCTAGTGGTTTGGGGTGCCCGGGGGAGCAGTACTTC

size: once
V: TRBV28
J: TRBJ2-2
D: TRBD1
CDR3: CASSPGQTHTGELFF
DNA: TGTGCCAGCAGTCCGGGACAGACCCACACCGGGGAGCTGTTTTTT

size: -
V: TRBV4-1
J: TRBJ1-2
D: -
CDR3: CASSQDIGRANYGYTF
DNA: TGCGCCAGCAGCCAAGATATTGGGAGAGCTAACTATGGCTACACCTTC

size: -
V: TRBV5-5
J: TRBJ1-1
D: TRBD1
CDR3: CASSGQAGDEAFF
DNA: TGTGCCAGCAGCGGACAGGCCGGGGATGAAGCTTTCTTT

size: -
V: TRBV18
J: TRBJ1-1
D: -
CDR3: CAGSPGTNTEAFF
DNA: TGTGCCGGCTCACCGGGCACGAACACTGAAGCTTTCTTT

size: -
V: TRBV27
J: TRBJ2-5
D: -
CDR3: CASSFNGETQYF
DNA: TGTGCCAGCAGTTTCAACGGGGAGACCCAGTACTTC

size: -
V: TRBV18
J: TRBJ1-3
D: -
CDR3: CASSPPVTLGNTIYF
DNA: TGTGCCAGCTCACCACCGGTGACACTTGGAAACACCATATATTTT

size: -
V: TRBV15
J: TRBJ1-1
D: -
CDR3: CATSRGNRELNTEAFF
DNA: TGTGCCACCAGCAGAGGGAACAGGGAGTTGAACACTGAAGCTTTCTTT

size: -
V: TRBV10-1
J: TRBJ2-1
D: TRBD2
CDR3: CASSERTSGGNEQFF
DNA: TGCGCCAGCAGTGAACGGACTAGCGGGGGCAATGAGCAGTTCTTC

size: -
V: TRBV6-4
J: TRBJ2-1
D: TRBD1
CDR3: CASTSGDRGEQFF
DNA: TGTGCCAGCACCTCCGGGGACAGGGGTGAGCAGTTCTTC

size: -
V: TRBV2
J: TRBJ1-6
D: -
CDR3: CASSEQGNSPLHF
DNA: TGTGCCAGCAGTGAACAGGGGAATTCACCCCTCCACTTT

size: once
V: TRBV28
J: TRBJ2-7
D: -
CDR3: CASSPGYEQYF
DNA: TGTGCCAGCAGCCCCGGGTACGAGCAGTACTTC